Each of the 27 T cell receptor beta chains below was sequenced from the same sample in a study (dated by TCRdb to about 2016). Library preparation used RT-PCR. The instrument given in TCRdb is Illumina MiSeq. The public reads were run again by TCRdb, first through fastp at Q25 and then through MiXCR, and only productive beta chains were kept. Every distinct CDR3 protein forms one entry, paired with its most common genes and DNA. This sample comprises around 700,000 distinct CDR3 sequences, approximately 15% of them detected only once. About 3.9% of the sample goes to the ten largest clones. Material: memory CD4+ T cells from blood. These receptors were collected from a female donor in good health, serving as a healthy control.

This clonotype showed up many times. V usage is TRBV12-3 or TRBV12-4 and J usage is TRBJ1-3, with unresolved D. V dropped 5 bases and J dropped 0 bases, with 5 bases sitting between them. This CDR3 contains 13 residues. The CDR3 DNA follows: TGTGCCAGCAGTAGGTCCTCTGGAAACACCATATATTTT. Its translation: CASSRSSGNTIYF.

This clonotype has only a few counts. V usage is TRBV6-2 or TRBV6-3 and J usage is TRBJ1-5; D remains ambiguous. The CDR3 extends over 14 amino acids. Deletions cut 3 bases from V and 5 bases from J, with 11 bases between. Germline CDR1 is MNHEY and CDR2 is SVGEGT. CDR3 sequence (DNA): TGTGCCAGCAGTTATCCATCGCCAGATCAGCCCCAGCATTTT. It yields the protein CASSYPSPDQPQHF.

The CDR3 spells CASSVVLGNEQFF. Written as DNA, the CDR3 is TGTGCCAGCAGCGTAGTCCTTGGCAATGAGCAGTTCTTC. The chain uses TRBV9 and TRBJ2-1; D gene uncertain. Trimming left V 0 bases short and J 6 bases short, with 7 bases between. This CDR3 spans 13 amino acids. In germline, CDR1 is SGDLS, CDR2 YYNGEE.

This clonotype was recorded at least ten times. The chain is built from TRBV20-1 and TRBJ2-3, with 7 nucleotides matching TRBD1. The germline V gene has CDR1 DFQATT and CDR2 SNEGSKA (reference sequence). The J segment lost 1 base and the V segment lost 0 bases, leaving 10 bases of the junction unmatched. CDR3 length: 17 residues. CDR3: CSARDLVRQGGTDTQYF. Written as DNA, the CDR3 is TGCAGTGCTAGAGACCTAGTGAGACAGGGAGGCACAGATACGCAGTATTTT.

The gene calls are TRBV5-1 and TRBJ2-3, with 7 bases lining up with TRBD1. Per germline, CDR1 SGHRS and CDR2 YFSETQ. Unmatched junction bases numbered 10, after V lost 4 bases and J lost 2 bases. CDR3 length: 16 amino acids. CDR3 DNA sequence: TGCGCCAGCAGCATGACAGGGCCTCCAACCACAGATACGCAGTATTTT. It yields the protein CASSMTGPPTTDTQYF.

This clonotype was detected ten times or more. The rearrangement links TRBV9 to TRBJ2-5; D gene ambiguous. The CDR3 runs to 10 residues. CDR1 and CDR2 (germline): SGDLS, YYNGEE. The V gene lost 1 base and the J gene lost 7 bases, with 2 bases spanning the gap. As DNA, the CDR3 is TGTGCCAGCAGCGTACGGACCCAGTACTTC. Protein: CASSVRTQYF.

In its sample, this clonotype was seen a few times. The chain is built from TRBV20-1 and TRBJ2-2, with D possibly TRBD2 on 5 matching bases. CDR3 length equals 15 residues. V was cut by 6 bases and J by 0 bases, with 14 bases left in between. Germline CDR1 reads DFQATT; CDR2 reads SNEGSKA (reference sequence). CDR3 sequence: CSADPADSNTGELFF. As DNA, the CDR3 is TGCAGTGCCGACCCAGCGGACTCGAACACCGGGGAGCTGTTTTTT.

To note about this clonotype: At one of its ends the junction is not consistent with the germline gene, which may arise from a read error. The chain is built from TRBV5-1 and TRBJ1-5; D is unresolved. Germline CDR1 and CDR2: SGHRS and YFSETQ. This CDR3 contains 18 residues. CDR3 loop: CASRPSDLSQHSNPPQHF. The CDR3 DNA sequence: TGCGCCAGCAGGCCGTCTGACTTATCCCAACATAGCAATCCGCCCCAGCATTTT.

The chain recombines TRBV20-1 with TRBJ2-4; D may correspond to TRBD1 or TRBD2 (5 bases each). Germline V gene sequence: CDR1 DFQATT, CDR2 SNEGSKA (reference sequence). This CDR3 contains 15 residues. The ends were cut back, 0 bases at V and 8 bases at J, with 17 bases in the middle. The CDR3, as DNA: TGCAGTGCTAGAGATTTGAGGGGTTCAGTTGACATTCAGTACTTC. Its translation is CSARDLRGSVDIQYF.

This clonotype appeared a single time. The CDR3 does not close with the conserved phenylalanine or tryptophan, likely indicating a read error. The chain carries TRBV4-3 and TRBJ2-1, with 8 positions matching TRBD1. This CDR3 has 16 amino acids. CDR1 and CDR2 from the germline V gene are LGHNA and YSLEER. V lost 1 base to trimming and J lost 5 bases; unmatched junction nucleotides: 7. The CDR3 region is CASSQAPQGADNEQFL. The DNA for the CDR3 is TGCGCCAGCAGCCAAGCGCCCCAGGGGGCCGACAATGAGCAGTTCTTG.

This clonotype was observed a handful of times. The chain links TRBV7-8 to TRBJ2-2; 12 positions agree with TRBD1. Looked up from germline, CDR1 is SGHVS and CDR2 is FQNEAQ. Unmatched junction bases numbered 12, after V lost 7 bases and J lost 6 bases. This CDR3 is built from 17 residues. Here the CDR3 DNA reads TGTGCCAGCACCCCGGGACAGGGGGCTCGGGATGCCGGGGAGCTGTTTTTT. Encoded protein: CASTPGQGARDAGELFF. Variable domain in full (rest from reference TRBV7-8 and TRBJ2-2): GAGVSQSPRYKVAKRGQDVALRCDPISGHVSLFWYQQALGQGPEFLTYFQNEAQLDKSGLPSDRFFAERPEGSVSTLKIQRTQQEDSAVYLCASTPGQGARDAGELFFGEGSRLTVL.

The V call is TRBV4-3, the J call TRBJ2-5, with TRBD1 as a possible D gene (5 bases). The CDR3 is 16 amino acids. CDR1 and CDR2 (germline): LGHNA, YSLEER. Trimming took off 0 bases at V and 7 bases at J, with 18 bases between the two ends. CDR3 residues: CASSQDRRVGSGTQYF. The CDR3 DNA sequence: TGCGCCAGCAGCCAAGATCGCAGGGTAGGATCGGGGACCCAGTACTTC.

This clonotype has a handful of counts. The gene calls are TRBV28 and TRBJ1-4; D is possibly TRBD1 (5 bases). The CDR3 runs 14 residues. Between the trimmed V and J ends, which lost 4 bases and 4 bases, there was a span of 10 bases. Germline V CDR1 and CDR2: MDHEN, SYDVKM. The CDR3, as DNA: TGTGCCAGCAGTTCTTGGGGACTTAATGAAAAACTGTTTTTT. Translation: CASSSWGLNEKLFF.

This clonotype was observed a handful of times. The gene calls are TRBV6-5 and TRBJ2-3; D is uncertain. This CDR3 has 14 residues. Trimming took off 8 bases at V and 2 bases at J, with 14 bases between the two ends. CDR1 is MNHEY, CDR2 SVGAGI, per germline. CDR3 DNA: TGTGCCAGCTCGCTAAGGGCCCCCACAGATACGCAGTATTTT. Protein sequence: CASSLRAPTDTQYF.

The chain links TRBV7-2 to TRBJ2-3; 10 bases are a match to TRBD2. The junction had 4 bases not matched to a gene; V was cut back by 5 bases and J by 2 bases. CDR3 length: 15 residues. CDR1 is SGHTA and CDR2 is FQGNSA in the germline V gene. DNA of the CDR3: TGTGCCAGCAGCGGAACTAGCGGGATCACAGATACGCAGTATTTT. As protein: CASSGTSGITDTQYF. Full variable domain (rest looked up from reference TRBV7-2 and TRBJ2-3): GAGVSQSPSNKVTEKGKDVELRCDPISGHTALYWYRQSLGQGLEFLIYFQGNSAPDKSGLPSDRFSAERTGGSVSTLTIQRTQQEDSAVYLCASSGTSGITDTQYFGPGTRLTVL.

In its sample, this clonotype was seen many times. The chain combines TRBV24-1 with TRBJ2-1; 11 nucleotides line up with TRBD2. The V gene's germline CDR1 is KGHDR and CDR2 SFDVKD. The junction had 6 bases not matched to a gene; V was cut back by 7 bases and J by 2 bases. The CDR3 is made up of 16 amino acids. The CDR3 sequence is CATRVAGGPTYNEQFF. CDR3 DNA: TGTGCCACCAGAGTAGCGGGAGGGCCCACCTACAATGAGCAGTTCTTC.

This sequence joins TRBV20-1 and TRBJ2-3, with TRBD1 as a possible D gene (6 bases). CDR3 length: 17 residues. V was cut by 1 base and J by 6 bases, with 23 bases left in between. Germline loops: CDR1 DFQATT, CDR2 SNEGSKA (reference sequence). The CDR3 protein is CSARVLTGTSSSDTQYF. The CDR3 coding sequence is TGCAGTGCTAGAGTACTAACAGGGACCTCAAGTTCGGATACGCAGTATTTT.

This clonotype was detected a few times. The V call is TRBV6-1, the J call TRBJ2-7; tentatively, D is TRBD1 or TRBD2 (6 bases each). Trimming cost V 2 bases and J 0 bases, with 26 bases left between them. The germline V gene has CDR1 MNHNS and CDR2 SASEGT. This CDR3 is built from 20 residues. CDR3 amino acids: CASSERRGVQRGKYSYEQYF. The CDR3 DNA reads as TGTGCCAGCAGTGAAAGGCGGGGTGTCCAAAGGGGGAAGTACTCCTACGAGCAGTACTTC.

This clonotype has just a few counts. The CDR3 reads CAWQGSAGANVLTF. The CDR3 DNA follows: TGTGCCTGGCAGGGTTCTGCTGGGGCCAACGTCCTGACTTTC. V gene TRBV30 combines with J gene TRBJ2-6; TRBD1 might be the D (5 bases). Germline V CDR1 and CDR2: GTSNPN, SVGIG (reference sequence). This CDR3 is built from 14 residues. V lost 5 bases and J 2 bases, leaving 10 bases between the germline ends. Variable domain in full (rest from reference TRBV30 and TRBJ2-6): SQTIHQWPATLVQPVGSPLSLECTVEGTSNPNLYWYRQAAGRGLQLLFYSVGIGQISSEVPQNLSASRPQDRQFILSSKKLLLSDSGFYLCAWQGSAGANVLTFGAGSRLTVL.

This clonotype has more than one count but fewer than ten. The chain is built from TRBV28 and TRBJ2-7; TRBD1 agrees at 9 bases. The CDR3 runs to 15 residues. Trimming cost V 6 bases and J 2 bases; bases outside gene matches: 8. Germline V CDR1 and CDR2: MDHEN, SYDVKM. The CDR3 here is CASRRGQGTPYEQYF. CDR3 bases: TGTGCCAGCAGACGCGGACAGGGGACCCCCTACGAGCAGTACTTC.

This chain joins TRBV7-6 and TRBJ2-1; 8 bases fit TRBD2. This CDR3 has 18 residues. Germline assignment: CDR1 SGHVS and CDR2 FNYEAQ. V gave up 5 bases and J gave up 4 bases; unmatched junction bases: 16. The DNA of the CDR3 is TGTGCCAGCAGCCCTCCGGGAGGGCCTATGGTGTTGTACAATGAGCAGTTCTTC. It yields the protein CASSPPGGPMVLYNEQFF.

The chain couples TRBV24-1 to TRBJ1-2; tentatively, D is TRBD1 (6 bases). CDR3 length equals 13 residues. The germline CDR1 and CDR2 sequences are KGHDR and SFDVKD. Trimming took 4 bases from V and 4 from J, leaving 9 bases between them. Written as DNA, the CDR3 is TGTGCCACCAGTGACACAGGGATCTATGGCTACACCTTC. Translation: CATSDTGIYGYTF.

This clonotype has a handful of counts. The V gene is TRBV7-2, the J gene TRBJ2-3; the match to TRBD1 covers 8 bases. The CDR3 has 16 amino acids. Germline V gives CDR1 SGHTA, CDR2 FQGNSA. Germline trimming cut 5 bases from V and 2 bases from J; bases unmatched to any gene: 9. CDR3 sequence reads: CASSTQGAMTTDTQYF. The CDR3 DNA is TGTGCCAGCAGCACCCAGGGGGCGATGACCACAGATACGCAGTATTTT.

This sequence joins TRBV20-1 and TRBJ2-1; 14 nucleotides align to TRBD2. Germline values: CDR1 DFQATT, CDR2 SNEGSKA (reference sequence). Unmatched junction bases numbered 9, after V lost 5 bases and J lost 9 bases. This CDR3 is 15 amino acids long. The CDR3 reads CSASSGLAGGVEQFF. For the CDR3, the DNA is TGCAGTGCTTCCAGCGGACTAGCGGGAGGCGTTGAGCAGTTCTTC.

This clonotype was seen a handful of times. J is TRBJ2-5 and V is TRBV4-3, with D perhaps matching TRBD2 (6 bases). The CDR3 is made up of 18 amino acids. V was pared by 0 bases and J by 7 bases, with 24 bases between. Germline loops: CDR1 LGHNA, CDR2 YSLEER. Written as DNA, the CDR3 is TGCGCCAGCAGCCAAGATCTGGATGCGGCAGGGACTTTGGGGACCCAGTACTTC. It is translated as CASSQDLDAAGTLGTQYF.

This clonotype has a count of ten or more. The chain joins TRBV29-1 to TRBJ2-4; 9 bases match TRBD1. The V and J ends lost 7 bases and 5 bases, in that order; junction bases with no gene match: 12. The germline V gene encodes CDR1 SQVTM and CDR2 ANQGSEA. The CDR3 is 15 amino acids. The CDR3 here is CSADYRGPDQNIQYF. The CDR3 DNA reads TGCAGCGCGGACTACAGGGGGCCCGATCAAAACATTCAGTACTTC.

This chain joins TRBV3-1 and TRBJ2-7, with D uncertain. From germline, CDR1 is LGHDT and CDR2 YNNKEL (reference sequence). The CDR3 length is 15 residues. V was pared by 4 bases and J by 5 bases, with 18 bases between. DNA for the CDR3: TGTGCCAGCAGCCCCTTGACCGGGTTTACCCACGAGCAGTACTTC. Translated, it gives CASSPLTGFTHEQYF.